This is a list of T cell receptor beta chains from one sample in a study of breast tumors, draining lymph nodes, adjacent tissues. Each CDR3 protein is one row after TCRdb ran MiXCR on the multiplex PCR reads. This sample yields approximately 300,000 distinct CDR3 sequences, of which over 25% are seen a single time; over 0.95% belongs to the top ten. Sequences were obtained from axillary lymph node tissue. The receptors were gathered from a female donor with breast cancer. Some clones in this sample may be carry-over from other donors' samples. Each CDR3 is given with its conserved first and last residue. Each record gives: V gene, D gene, J gene, CDR3 protein. A D gene is named only where the DNA matches it firmly.

TRBV10-3	.	TRBJ2-3	CASGSGSTDTQYF
TRBV7-2	.	TRBJ1-5	CASSFSPGGNQPQHF
TRBV6-5	.	TRBJ2-1	CASSIRQVSYNEQFF
TRBV20-1	.	TRBJ2-2	CSASAGAGTGELFF
TRBV7-8	.	TRBJ1-5	CASSLGASQPQHF
TRBV5-4	.	TRBJ2-4	CASSLPPPGSNIQYF
TRBV7-2	.	TRBJ1-2	CASSLTGGREGYTF
TRBV20-1	TRBD1	TRBJ2-3	CSAGQGLTDTQYF
TRBV7-9	.	TRBJ2-3	CASSLEVGELYF
TRBV27	.	TRBJ2-1	CASSFLGRVDEQFF
TRBV7-2	TRBD2	TRBJ2-1	CASSNTGTRIAVNEQFF
TRBV6-6	.	TRBJ2-7	CASSYLPIDRSYEQYF
TRBV5-1	.	TRBJ2-7	CASTHVGSSYEQYF
TRBV2	.	TRBJ2-3	CASSLTGPSTDTQYF
TRBV7-9	.	TRBJ1-4	CASSSRGTTNERLFF
TRBV20-1	TRBD2	TRBJ2-7	CSASRLGLAGGYEQYF
TRBV28	TRBD1	TRBJ1-2	CASTTGDGLYGYTF
TRBV9	.	TRBJ2-7	CASSDSSEQYF
TRBV20-1	TRBD1	TRBJ1-2	CSARGQGGGYTF
TRBV20-1	.	TRBJ2-6	CSARPGTGANVLTF
TRBV29-1	.	TRBJ2-1	CSVRRDRMFSGRLDEQFF
TRBV5-1	TRBD1	TRBJ2-7	CASSLPRDREDYEQYF
TRBV29-1	TRBD2	TRBJ2-3	CSVGRGADTQYF
TRBV2	.	TRBJ1-5	CASSERVPGKGNQHF
TRBV10-3	.	TRBJ2-4	CAISEYEYGVQYF
TRBV2	.	TRBJ2-7	CASSLGQPYEQYF
TRBV12-3/TRBV12-4	.	TRBJ2-2	CASRGHPGELFF
TRBV9	TRBD1	TRBJ2-1	CASSGPTGGPGEQFF